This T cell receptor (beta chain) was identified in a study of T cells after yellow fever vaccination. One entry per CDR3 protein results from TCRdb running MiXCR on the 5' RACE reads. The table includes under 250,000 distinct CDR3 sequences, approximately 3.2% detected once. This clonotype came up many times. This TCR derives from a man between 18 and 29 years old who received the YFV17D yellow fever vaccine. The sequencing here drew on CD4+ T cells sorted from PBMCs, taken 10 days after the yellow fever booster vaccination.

CDR3 sequence: CASSAQPPSSTYGYTF. CDR3 sequence (DNA): TGCGCCAGCAGTGCGCAGCCCCCTAGTTCTACGTATGGCTACACCTTC. J is TRBJ1-2 and V is TRBV4-3; no clear D gene. The CDR3 has 16 residues. CDR1 and CDR2 (germline): LGHNA, YSLEER. V was clipped by 6 bases and J by 5 bases, with 22 bases between them.